Below, one T cell receptor beta chain is given with its context. Its antigen remains unidentified. Generated by immunoSEQ multiplex PCR, the TCRdb table keeps only in-frame clones and is missing some. The table includes 40,000 to 45,000 clones, about 80% detected once. This entry belongs to a study of T cell responses to AZD1222 COVID-19 vaccine. From germline, CDR1 is SGHRS and CDR2 YFSETQ. Trimming cost V 2 bases and J 5 bases, with 7 bases left between them. This CDR3 has 12 residues. General observations from the study: There were mostly white British donors and more females than males, and clonal diversity was possibly underestimated. Increased Spike-specific TCR breadth and depth were observed after two AZD1222 doses. After the peak T cell response, and only then, were repertoires sampled.

Sequences were derived from peripheral blood, sampled 28 days after the second dose of the MenACWY control vaccine. The chain joins TRBV5-1 to TRBJ2-5; D gene ambiguous. This receptor was identified in an adult who received the MenACWY meningococcal vaccine as a control. The CDR3 spells CASSFSGETQYF. CDR3 sequence (DNA): TGCGCCAGCAGCTTCTCCGGTGAGACCCAGTACTTC.